Shown below are 10 T cell receptor beta chains from a single sample sequenced in a study of cytomegalovirus exposure and HLA in healthy donors. The PCR contained 60 Vbeta and 13 Jbeta primers. Some clones are missing from TCRdb's copy, which holds only in-frame ones; the method was immunoSEQ multiplex PCR. The data contain more than 110,000 clones, more than 75% of them singletons. The source material was PBMCs. All receptors derive from a man younger than 35 in good health and CMV-seronegative.

This sequence joins TRBV2 and TRBJ1-1, with TRBD1 as a possible D gene (5 bases). Germline values: CDR1 SNHLY, CDR2 FYNNEI. The CDR3 has 15 residues. V was cut by 4 bases and J by 0 bases, with 12 bases left in between. The CDR3 region has the DNA TGTGCCAGCAGTGGGCGCGGGGGGATGAACACTGAAGCTTTCTTT. As protein: CASSGRGGMNTEAFF.

The J gene is TRBJ1-5, the V gene TRBV29-1, with D possibly being TRBD1 (6 bases). V lost 4 bases and J lost 1, with 8 bases in between. The CDR3 is 13 residues long. The germline V gene has CDR1 SQVTM and CDR2 ANQGSEA. CDR3 in amino acids: CSVAQGSNQPQHF. CDR3 nucleotide sequence: TGCAGCGTTGCACAGGGAAGCAATCAGCCCCAGCATTTT.

The chain carries TRBV6-5 and TRBJ1-2, with 8 positions matching TRBD1. Germline-derived CDR1 and CDR2 are MNHEY and SVGAGI. After removal of 0 bases from V and 6 bases from J, the junction contained 6 bases not matched to a gene. This CDR3 is 15 amino acids long. The CDR3 DNA follows: TGTGCCAGCAGTTACTCTCGGGACAGGACAAATGGCTACACCTTC. This encodes CASSYSRDRTNGYTF.

The chain links TRBV19 to TRBJ2-7; 8 nucleotides line up with TRBD2. The CDR3 is 16 residues long. Trimming cost V 8 bases and J 2 bases; bases outside gene matches: 14. Germline assignment: CDR1 LNHDA and CDR2 SQIVND (reference sequence). CDR3 in DNA: TGTGCCAGTGGACGGGGGGGCAGTTCACCAACCTACGAGCAGTACTTC. It is translated as CASGRGGSSPTYEQYF.

Only a few counts were recorded for this clone. The chain has TRBV18 and TRBJ1-5; the D is unclear. The germline gives CDR1 KGHSH, CDR2 LQKENI. V dropped 0 bases and J dropped 2 bases, with 8 bases sitting between them. The CDR3 sequence is 15 residues long. This chain's CDR3 is CASSPPGRGNQPQHF. The CDR3 DNA reads TGTGCCAGCTCACCACCAGGGAGAGGCAATCAGCCCCAGCATTTT.

This rearrangement joins TRBV28 to TRBJ2-7, with D unresolved. V lost 1 base, J lost 3 bases, and 4 bases lay in between. This CDR3 spans 12 amino acids. Germline values: CDR1 MDHEN, CDR2 SYDVKM. This CDR3 is CASSLSSYEQYF. The CDR3 nucleotides read TGTGCCAGCAGTTTATCTAGCTACGAGCAGTACTTC.

This sequence joins TRBV2 and TRBJ2-3, with unresolved D. Germline V CDR1 and CDR2: SNHLY, FYNNEI. The CDR3 has 13 amino acids. Trimming left V 7 bases short and J 0 bases short, with 8 bases between. The DNA of the CDR3 is TGTGCCAGCAATCGGTACAGCACAGATACGCAGTATTTT. Its translation is CASNRYSTDTQYF.

The chain employs TRBV18 and TRBJ2-7; D is possibly TRBD1 (6 bases). Per germline, CDR1 KGHSH and CDR2 LQKENI. The CDR3 consists of 16 residues. V shed 4 bases and J shed 5 bases, with 21 bases lying between them. The CDR3 DNA sequence: TGTGCCAGCTCACTTGTGACAGGTTCTGCATCGAACGAGCAGTACTTC. Translating gives CASSLVTGSASNEQYF.

On this clone: At one of its ends the junction is not consistent with the germline gene, which may arise from a read error. Other DNA sequences in this specimen translate into the identical CDR3. The chain uses TRBV10-3 and TRBJ2-7; 7 bases fit TRBD1. CDR1 is ENHRY and CDR2 is SYGVKD in the germline V gene. This CDR3 spans 15 amino acids. The CDR3 region has the DNA TGCGCCATCAGTGAGTCGGAAGGGGGCAGCTACGAGCAGTACTTC. This gives the protein CAISESEGGSYEQYF.

The sample holds one count of this clone. The chain combines TRBV6-1 with TRBJ2-5; weak D call: TRBD1 (5 bases). There are 18 residues in the CDR3. Germline V CDR1 and CDR2: MNHNS, SASEGT. Trimming shortened V by 2 bases and J by 1 base, and 20 bases separated the two germline ends. The CDR3 DNA is TGTGCCAGCAGTGAATATGGCAGGGCCGTGCTTTCCCAAGAGACCCAGTACTTC. The encoded protein is CASSEYGRAVLSQETQYF.